Below, 23 T cell receptor beta chains from the same sample are listed, as sequenced in a study of identical twins. TCRdb redid the calling of the 5' RACE reads with MiXCR, one entry per CDR3 protein. Of 350,000 or so distinct CDR3 sequences listed, roughly 12% are singletons. A further study also used this sample, focusing on yellow fever vaccine responses in identical twins.

Sequenced sample: CD8+ T cells sorted from blood. The receptors originated from a woman younger than 30 in good health.

J is TRBJ2-2 and V is TRBV10-2; the match to TRBD1 covers 7 bases. The CDR3 loop spans 14 amino acids. Germline-derived CDR1 and CDR2 are WSHSY and SAAADI. Germline trimming cut 10 bases from V and 0 bases from J; bases unmatched to any gene: 5. CDR3 in amino acids: CATSDRANTGELFF. The DNA for the CDR3 is TGCGCCACCTCCGACAGGGCGAACACCGGGGAGCTGTTTTTT.

V usage is TRBV20-1 and J usage is TRBJ2-7; tentative D call: TRBD2 (5 bases). The CDR3 consists of 13 residues. Germline V CDR1 and CDR2: DFQATT, SNEGSKA (reference sequence). Trimming removed 6 bases from V and 2 bases from J, with 14 bases in between. CDR3 region: CSARGAGTYEQYV. DNA for the CDR3: TGCAGTGCCCGGGGAGCCGGGACCTACGAGCAGTACGTC.

V usage is TRBV9 and J usage is TRBJ2-1; D could derive from TRBD1 or TRBD2 (5 bases each). This CDR3 has 14 amino acids. Per germline, CDR1 SGDLS and CDR2 YYNGEE. The V gene lost 6 bases and the J gene lost 6 bases, with 16 bases spanning the gap. The CDR3 reads CASTMGEYRNEQFF. The CDR3, as DNA: TGTGCCAGCACGATGGGGGAGTATCGCAATGAGCAGTTCTTC.

This clonotype has more than one count but fewer than ten. The chain joins TRBV7-9 to TRBJ2-1; D possibly matches TRBD1 or TRBD2 (5 bases each). Trimming removed 1 base from V and 3 bases from J, with 13 bases in between. The germline V gene has CDR1 SEHNR and CDR2 FQNEAQ (reference sequence). CDR3 length equals 16 residues. CDR3 sequence: CASSLGGQGVYNEQFF. Here the CDR3 DNA reads TGTGCCAGCAGCTTAGGCGGCCAGGGAGTCTACAATGAGCAGTTCTTC.

This clonotype was seen a few times. The V and J genes are TRBV5-6 and TRBJ2-7; either TRBD1 or TRBD2 may fit D (6 bases each). The V gene's germline CDR1 is SGHDT and CDR2 YYEEEE. Trimming stripped 2 bases from V and 7 bases from J, with 28 bases between. The CDR3 has 18 amino acids. In DNA form, the CDR3 reads TGTGCCAGCAGCTTTGTGTACGGGATCTCGGGGGCTACTAGGGAGCAGTACTTC. Translating gives CASSFVYGISGATREQYF.

This clonotype was observed a few times. This chain connects TRBV7-8 to TRBJ2-7; no firm D call. Trimming cost V 2 bases and J 1 base, with 12 bases left between them. The germline V gene has CDR1 SGHVS and CDR2 FQNEAQ. CDR3 length: 15 amino acids. The CDR3 is CASSLFAGTSYEQYF. The DNA of the CDR3 is TGTGCCAGCAGCTTATTTGCCGGAACTTCCTACGAGCAGTACTTC. The complete variable domain, with remaining parts taken from reference TRBV7-8 and TRBJ2-7, reads GAGVSQSPRYKVAKRGQDVALRCDPISGHVSLFWYQQALGQGPEFLTYFQNEAQLDKSGLPSDRFFAERPEGSVSTLKIQRTQQEDSAVYLCASSLFAGTSYEQYFGPGTRLTVT.

This clonotype turned up a few times. This rearrangement joins TRBV20-1 to TRBJ2-1; D remains unclear. The CDR3 runs 14 residues. The germline V gene encodes CDR1 DFQATT and CDR2 SNEGSKA (reference sequence). The ends were cut back, 1 base at V and 7 bases at J, with 14 bases in the middle. The chain's CDR3 is CSARGYAHGNEQFF. DNA for the CDR3: TGCAGTGCTAGAGGGTATGCGCATGGGAATGAGCAGTTCTTC.

For this clonotype: At one end, the junction sequence differs from germline, possibly due to a read error. This rearrangement joins TRBV12-3 or TRBV12-4 to TRBJ2-1; 11 bases agree with TRBD2. There are 15 residues in the CDR3. The CDR3, as DNA: TGTGCCAGCATTTTAGCGGGAGGGGTGTACAATGAGCAGTTCTTC. Translation gives CASILAGGVYNEQFF.

The V gene is TRBV20-1, the J gene TRBJ2-1; D is perhaps TRBD2 (6 bases). CDR3 length: 16 amino acids. Germline V gene lookup returns CDR1 DFQATT and CDR2 SNEGSKA (reference sequence). Trimming shortened V by 5 bases and J by 7 bases, and 24 bases separated the two germline ends. Here the CDR3 DNA reads TGCAGTGCTCCGACGCCACTAGCAAGAGTGGGGAATGAGCAGTTCTTC. Translated, it gives CSAPTPLARVGNEQFF.

The rearrangement uses TRBV27 and TRBJ2-7, with TRBD1 identical over 8 bases. Germline V gene sequence: CDR1 MNHEY, CDR2 SMNVEV (reference sequence). J lost 4 bases, V lost 6 bases, and 5 bases had no gene match. The CDR3 runs to 13 residues. The CDR3, as DNA: TGTGCCAGCAGCCCAGGGGGCCAGTACGAGCAGTACGTC. This sequence encodes CASSPGGQYEQYV.

This chain joins TRBV7-8 and TRBJ2-5; D unresolved. This CDR3 contains 14 residues. Between the trimmed V and J ends, which lost 3 bases and 3 bases, there was a span of 11 bases. The germline V gene encodes CDR1 SGHVS and CDR2 FQNEAQ. The CDR3 nucleotides read TGTGCCAGCAGCTTGTCGGTCAGAGAAGAGACCCAGTACTTC. It is translated as CASSLSVREETQYF.

This clonotype was detected only a few times. The V and J genes are TRBV6-2 or TRBV6-3 and TRBJ2-7; no clear D gene. Germline CDR1 reads MNHEY; CDR2 reads SVGEGT. Trimming removed 3 bases at V and 5 bases at J, with 11 bases between. The CDR3 is made up of 13 amino acids. Written as DNA, the CDR3 is TGTGCCAGCAGTTATCGGGTTATCGACGAGCAGTACTTC. Its translation is CASSYRVIDEQYF.

V is TRBV21-1 and J is TRBJ2-5. TRBV21-1 is a pseudogene locus. The CDR3 length is 15 residues. CDR3 amino acids: CASSSQVAAQETQYF. The DNA for the CDR3 is TGTGCCAGCAGCAGTCAGGTCGCGGCCCAAGAGACCCAGTACTTC.

The chain links TRBV29-1 to TRBJ2-5; 7 bases agree with TRBD2. The CDR3 loop spans 14 amino acids. Trimming at V came to 4 bases and at J to 0 bases, leaving 5 bases not matched to a gene. CDR1 SQVTM and CDR2 ANQGSEA come from the germline V gene. Here the CDR3 reads CSVGSSGNQETQYF. The CDR3 DNA follows: TGCAGCGTTGGGTCTAGCGGAAACCAAGAGACCCAGTACTTC.

The rearrangement uses TRBV7-8 and TRBJ2-2; D might be TRBD2 (6 bases). The CDR3 spans 15 residues. V was cut by 4 bases and J by 7 bases, with 16 bases left in between. Germline V CDR1 and CDR2: SGHVS, FQNEAQ. The CDR3 loop reads CASSSSAGPNGELFF. CDR3 coding DNA: TGTGCCAGCAGCTCCTCTGCGGGGCCGAACGGGGAGCTGTTTTTT.

This clonotype was counted many times. This chain connects TRBV29-1 to TRBJ2-6; D is possibly TRBD1 (5 bases). Trimming cost V 1 base and J 4 bases, with 11 bases left between them. CDR3 length: 15 amino acids. CDR1 is SQVTM and CDR2 is ANQGSEA in the germline V gene. The CDR3 reads CSVEGGTSGANVLTF. Here the CDR3 DNA reads TGCAGCGTTGAAGGGGGCACGTCGGGGGCCAACGTCCTGACTTTC.

This clonotype was counted only a few times. This chain links TRBV20-1 with TRBJ2-1; 7 bases map to TRBD1. CDR1 and CDR2 (germline): DFQATT, SNEGSKA (reference sequence). The CDR3 has 14 residues. The trim removed 1 base at V and 8 bases at J, leaving 8 bases unmatched. This chain's CDR3 is CSARVEVQGDEQFF. The CDR3, as DNA: TGCAGTGCTAGAGTAGAGGTCCAGGGGGATGAGCAGTTCTTC.

The chain combines TRBV2 with TRBJ1-2; D uncertain. The length of the CDR3 is 12 residues. Germline V lookup: CDR1 SNHLY, CDR2 FYNNEI. With 8 bases removed from V and 7 bases from J, the gap between germline ends came to 14 bases. The CDR3, as DNA: TGTGCCAGCCTAGAAGGTGGCTTTGGCTACACCTTC. Protein: CASLEGGFGYTF.

This CDR3 reads CASSGRLDSDLGEQYF. CDR3 in DNA: TGTGCCAGCAGTGGCAGACTCGACAGTGACTTGGGGGAGCAGTACTTC. The chain joins TRBV27 to TRBJ2-7, with D possibly being TRBD1 (5 bases). With 5 bases removed from V and 7 bases from J, the gap between germline ends came to 24 bases. Per germline, CDR1 MNHEY and CDR2 SMNVEV (reference sequence). The CDR3 is made up of 16 amino acids.

This sequence joins TRBV3-1 and TRBJ2-2, with 10 bases matching TRBD2. CDR1 and CDR2 (germline): LGHDT, YNNKEL (reference sequence). This CDR3 spans 17 amino acids. Trimming removed 4 bases from V and 0 bases from J; junction bases left unmatched: 5. CDR3 coding DNA: TGTGCCAGCAGCCGCAAAACTAGCGGGGCGAACACCGGGGAGCTGTTTTTT. Residues: CASSRKTSGANTGELFF.

This chain uses TRBV7-6 with TRBJ2-5; TRBD2 aligns across 13 bases. J gave up 2 bases and V 4 bases, and 4 bases lay outside the gene matches. The CDR3 runs 16 residues. CDR1 and CDR2 from the germline V gene are SGHVS and FNYEAQ. CDR3 in DNA: TGTGCCAGCAGCTCCAAACTAGCGGGAGGGCAAGAGACCCAGTACTTC. Translation: CASSSKLAGGQETQYF.

Written as DNA, the CDR3 is TGTGCTAGTGCCTCGGGAGTCTACGAGCAGTACTTC. This gives the protein CASASGVYEQYF. This chain links TRBV12-5 with TRBJ2-7; a weak D match, TRBD2 (6 bases). The ends were cut back, 7 bases at V and 3 bases at J, with 10 bases in the middle. Germline V gives CDR1 LGHNT, CDR2 FRNRAP. The CDR3 is made up of 12 amino acids.

The gene calls are TRBV27 and TRBJ1-2; the D gene is possibly TRBD1 (5 bases). With 7 bases removed from V and 4 bases from J, the gap between germline ends came to 13 bases. The CDR3 contains 13 residues. Per germline, CDR1 MNHEY and CDR2 SMNVEV (reference sequence). This CDR3 is CASMGGTAYGYTF. The CDR3 region has the DNA TGTGCCAGCATGGGAGGGACGGCCTATGGCTACACCTTC.